These 30 T cell receptor beta chains share one sample of origin, sequenced in a study of Ad26.COV2.S vaccination and SARS-CoV-2 variants. Treatment denoted: 15 to 20 received Ad26.COV2.S at low or high dose, single or two shots; several received placebo; per-sample allocation not given. Each sample was drawn 63 days after the first injection (of vaccine or placebo). Clones were sequenced by immunoSEQ multiplex PCR, and TCRdb holds only the in-frame ones, with some missing. The table shows about 400,000 clones, with approximately 87% occurring only once. The sample in question was peripheral blood, obtained in a trial of Ad26.COV2.S vaccine versus placebo. Every receptor here comes from a person aged 18 to 65 who received the Ad26.COV2.S COVID-19 vaccine or a placebo.

CDR3 protein: CASRRTGTADTQYF. The DNA for the CDR3 is TGTGCCAGCAGAAGGACAGGGACTGCAGATACGCAGTATTTT. V is TRBV27 and J is TRBJ2-3, with 8 bases fitting TRBD1. Per germline, CDR1 MNHEY and CDR2 SMNVEV (reference sequence). The V gene end was trimmed by 6 bases and the J gene end by 4 bases; junction bases not matched to a gene: 6. The CDR3 is 14 amino acids.

The chain has TRBV4-1 and TRBJ2-7, with D possibly being TRBD1 (6 bases). The CDR3 has 15 amino acids. V was pared by 3 bases and J by 2 bases, with 14 bases between. Germline assignment: CDR1 MGHRA and CDR2 YSYEKL. CDR3 coding DNA: TGCGCCAGCAGCCATTCTACAGGGTTGGCCTACGAGCAGTACTTC. The encoded protein is CASSHSTGLAYEQYF.

Concerning this clone: This sample includes further DNA sequences coding for the same CDR3. The chain employs TRBV7-9 and TRBJ2-7; the D call may be TRBD1 or TRBD2 (6 bases each). This CDR3 has 13 residues. Germline V lookup: CDR1 SEHNR, CDR2 FQNEAQ (reference sequence). Trimming shortened V by 5 bases and J by 3 bases, and 11 bases separated the two germline ends. The CDR3 DNA sequence: TGTGCCAGCAGCCCACAGGGAGGCTACGAGCAGTACTTC. Its translation is CASSPQGGYEQYF.

V gene TRBV5-1 combines with J gene TRBJ1-3; 7 bases agree with TRBD1. CDR1 is SGHRS and CDR2 is YFSETQ in the germline V gene. The V and J ends lost 3 bases and 0 bases, in that order; junction bases with no gene match: 3. This CDR3 spans 15 amino acids. The CDR3 loop is CASSSGQASGNTIYF. CDR3 DNA sequence: TGCGCCAGCAGCTCCGGACAGGCCTCTGGAAACACCATATATTTT.

This clone was seen a handful of times. J is TRBJ1-2 and V is TRBV3-1 (or the pseudogene TRBV3-2), with unresolved D. V lost 0 bases, J lost 8 bases, and 7 bases lay in between. The CDR3 has 12 amino acids. CDR1 and CDR2 (germline): LGHDT, YNNKEL (reference sequence). CDR3 residues: CASSQDLEGYTF. CDR3 DNA sequence: TGTGCCAGCAGCCAAGATCTGGAGGGCTACACCTTC.

The rearrangement joins TRBV6-5 to TRBJ2-1; D not certain. Germline V gene data show CDR1 as MNHEY and CDR2 as SVGAGI. Trimming left V 1 base short and J 5 bases short, with 9 bases between. This CDR3 comprises 14 residues. CDR3 sequence (DNA): TGTGCCAGCAGTTACTATGTGGGAAACAATGAGCAGTTCTTC. The encoded protein is CASSYYVGNNEQFF.

The chain carries TRBV7-6 and TRBJ2-7, with TRBD1 matching over 7 bases. CDR1 SGHVS and CDR2 FNYEAQ come from the germline V gene. This CDR3 contains 15 residues. Unmatched junction bases numbered 5, after V lost 0 bases and J lost 3 bases. CDR3: CASSLALTGFYEQYF. The CDR3 DNA is TGTGCCAGCAGCTTAGCCCTGACAGGGTTCTACGAGCAGTACTTC.

The rearrangement joins TRBV5-4 to TRBJ2-7; 10 bases are a match to TRBD1. Germline lookup yields CDR1 SGHNT and CDR2 YYREEE (reference sequence). Trimming cost V 0 bases and J 7 bases; bases outside gene matches: 7. The CDR3 totals 15 residues. CDR3 sequence reads: CASSLAGDRGAEQYF. The CDR3 DNA reads TGTGCCAGCAGCTTGGCCGGGGACAGGGGAGCGGAGCAGTACTTC.

This chain links TRBV10-3 with TRBJ1-5; no clear D. Deletions cut 3 bases from V and 0 bases from J, with 9 bases between. Germline V CDR1 and CDR2: ENHRY, SYGVKD. The CDR3 extends over 15 amino acids. The CDR3 coding sequence is TGTGCCATCAGTGAAACACGTTATAGCAATCAGCCCCAGCATTTT. Its protein is CAISETRYSNQPQHF.

This clone has just one count. V is TRBV5-1 and J is TRBJ2-2; possibly TRBD1 for D (5 bases). V was pared by 2 bases and J by 2 bases, with 16 bases between. The V gene's germline CDR1 is SGHRS and CDR2 YFSETQ. This CDR3 comprises 17 residues. CDR3 loop: CASSLSQGTLNTGELFF. In DNA form, the CDR3 reads TGCGCCAGCAGCTTAAGTCAGGGAACACTTAACACCGGGGAGCTGTTTTTT.

The V call is TRBV10-2, the J call TRBJ2-2; D uncertain. Trimming took 0 bases from V and 3 from J, leaving 5 bases between them. The CDR3 is made up of 14 amino acids. Germline CDR1 is WSHSY and CDR2 is SAAADI. The CDR3 DNA is TGCGCCAGCAGTGAGTCACGCTACACCGGGGAGCTGTTTTTT. Protein product: CASSESRYTGELFF.

The chain couples TRBV28 to TRBJ2-3; TRBD2 matches 8 bases. V dropped 2 bases and J dropped 0; count of bases not matched to a gene: 4. Germline CDR1 and CDR2: MDHEN and SYDVKM. The CDR3 runs to 16 residues. The CDR3 region has the DNA TGTGCCAGCAGTTTACCGCGGGGGGTTAGCACAGATACGCAGTATTTT. Amino acids: CASSLPRGVSTDTQYF.

The genes are TRBV29-1 and TRBJ1-2; D unclear. This CDR3 has 12 amino acids. Germline V gives CDR1 SQVTM, CDR2 ANQGSEA. V lost 2 bases and J lost 1, with 5 bases in between. CDR3 in amino acids: CSVETYNYGYTF. The CDR3 region has the DNA TGCAGCGTTGAAACGTATAACTATGGCTACACCTTC.

This chain uses TRBV6-2 or TRBV6-3 with TRBJ2-1; TRBD2 might be the D (5 bases). The CDR3 sequence is 15 residues long. CDR1 is MNHEY and CDR2 is SVGEGT in the germline V gene. V was clipped by 0 bases and J by 5 bases, with 11 bases between them. The CDR3 spells CASSYSQRTHNEQFF. The CDR3 bases are TGTGCCAGCAGTTACTCCCAGCGGACTCACAATGAGCAGTTCTTC.

Comments on this clone: The junction shows a germline mismatch at one end, possibly a read error. The chain employs TRBV7-7 and TRBJ2-5; weak D call: TRBD1 (6 bases). The CDR3 has 15 amino acids. Germline CDR1 and CDR2: SSHAT and FNYEAQ (reference sequence). This chain's CDR3 is CASSLGVTGKETQYF. The CDR3 nucleotides read TGTGCTAGCAGCTTAGGGGTTACAGGGAAGGAGACCCAGTACTTC. The whole variable domain, remainder taken from reference TRBV7-7 and TRBJ2-5, is GAGVSQSPRYKVTKRGQDVTLRCDPISSHATLYWYQQALGQGPEFLTYFNYEAQPDKSGLPSDRFSAERPEGSISTLTIQRTEQRDSAMYRCASSLGVTGKETQYFGPGTRLLVL.

The gene calls are TRBV28 and TRBJ2-7, with TRBD2 identical over 8 bases. CDR1 is MDHEN and CDR2 is SYDVKM in the germline V gene. The ends lost 8 bases at V and 4 bases at J; junction bases unmatched: 16. This CDR3 is 16 amino acids long. This CDR3 reads CASWLRGGGGFYEQYF. The CDR3 DNA is TGTGCCAGCTGGCTTCGCGGGGGCGGGGGGTTTTACGAGCAGTACTTC.

This clone was counted once. CDR3: CASSIGRPGANVLTF. The CDR3, as DNA: TGTGCCAGTAGTATTGGCAGGCCTGGGGCCAACGTCCTGACTTTC. This chain uses TRBV19 with TRBJ2-6; D unclear. This CDR3 is built from 15 residues. Germline V gene lookup returns CDR1 LNHDA and CDR2 SQIVND (reference sequence). Deletions cut 3 bases from V and 2 bases from J, with 8 bases between.

This chain links TRBV29-1 with TRBJ2-1; 8 positions match TRBD1. Losses at the gene ends were 0 bases for V and 7 bases for J; bases not matched to a gene: 11. The CDR3 has 16 residues. Germline CDR1 SQVTM, CDR2 ANQGSEA. The DNA for the CDR3 is TGCAGCGTTGAAGATTCCCGGCAGGGGGCGAGGAATGAGCAGTTCTTC. It encodes CSVEDSRQGARNEQFF.

The rearrangement links TRBV7-3 to TRBJ2-1, with D maybe TRBD2 (5 bases). There are 17 residues in the CDR3. Trimming took 1 base from V and 4 from J, leaving 17 bases between them. Germline V gives CDR1 SGHTA, CDR2 FQGTGA. In DNA form, the CDR3 reads TGTGCCAGCAGCTTAAGGAGCGCTAGCTTAGGGTACAATGAGCAGTTCTTC. It yields the protein CASSLRSASLGYNEQFF.

The gene calls are TRBV6-5 and TRBJ1-1; 7 bases agree with TRBD1. Germline values: CDR1 MNHEY, CDR2 SVGAGI. The CDR3 is made up of 12 amino acids. J was trimmed by 5 bases and V by 6 bases; bases with no gene match: 3. CDR3 region: CASSQTGTEAFF. The CDR3 coding sequence is TGTGCCAGCAGCCAGACAGGGACTGAAGCTTTCTTT.

This chain uses TRBV5-1 with TRBJ2-2, with D hard to call. Trimming removed 0 bases from V and 7 bases from J, with 10 bases in between. The CDR3 is 14 residues long. Per the germline V gene, CDR1 is SGHRS and CDR2 is YFSETQ. The CDR3, as DNA: TGCGCCAGCAGCTTGGGGCGTACCGGCGGGGAGCTGTTTTTT. Its protein product is CASSLGRTGGELFF.

J is TRBJ2-7 and V is TRBV7-9; 8 bases match TRBD1. V lost 3 bases to trimming and J lost 5 bases; unmatched junction nucleotides: 18. The V gene's germline CDR1 is SEHNR and CDR2 FQNEAQ (reference sequence). The CDR3 contains 18 residues. The CDR3 protein is CASSLRTKGQGGRDEQYF. For the CDR3, the DNA is TGTGCCAGCAGCTTGCGAACGAAAGGACAGGGCGGAAGGGACGAGCAGTACTTC.

Worth noting for this clone: One junction end does not reproduce the germline sequence, and a read error may be involved. The chain couples TRBV2 to TRBJ2-3; 7 bases align to TRBD2. The germline gives CDR1 SNHLY, CDR2 FYNNEI. The CDR3 is 13 residues long. CDR3 sequence: CAISSGYTDTQYF. For the CDR3, the DNA is TGTGCCATCAGTAGCGGGTACACAGATACGCAGTATTTT.

V and J are TRBV18 and TRBJ2-5; D may be TRBD2 (6 bases). CDR1 is KGHSH, CDR2 LQKENI, per germline. V shed 7 bases and J shed 2 bases, with 11 bases lying between them. CDR3 length equals 13 residues. Here the CDR3 reads CASLPGLQETQYF. DNA for the CDR3: TGTGCCAGCTTACCCGGACTACAAGAGACCCAGTACTTC. The full variable domain, with the rest looked up from reference TRBV18 and TRBJ2-5, is NAGVMQNPRHLVRRRGQEARLRCSPMKGHSHVYWYRQLPEEGLKFMVYLQKENIIDESGMPKERFSAEFPKEGPSILRIQQVVRGDSAAYFCASLPGLQETQYFGPGTRLLVL.

The CDR3 coding sequence is TGTGCCAGCAGCCGAACTCTCCGGGACGTCGGAGTTTTCCAAGAGACCCAGTACTTC. It encodes CASSRTLRDVGVFQETQYF. The chain recombines TRBV14 with TRBJ2-5; either TRBD1 or TRBD2 may supply D (5 bases each). Trimming took off 4 bases at V and 1 base at J, with 25 bases between the two ends. Germline lookup yields CDR1 SGHDN and CDR2 FVKESK. There are 19 residues in the CDR3.

CDR3 sequence (DNA): TGTGCCAGCAGGCAAGGACTAGCGGGGCCCCAGTACTTC. Amino acid sequence: CASRQGLAGPQYF. V and J are TRBV7-6 and TRBJ2-5; 12 positions match TRBD2. This CDR3 is 13 amino acids long. Germline V gene data show CDR1 as SGHVS and CDR2 as FNYEAQ. The trim removed 6 bases at V and 9 bases at J, leaving 5 bases unmatched. Filled out from reference TRBV7-6 and TRBJ2-5, the complete variable domain reads GAGVSQSPRYKVTKRGQDVALRCDPISGHVSLYWYRQALGQGPEFLTYFNYEAQQDKSGLPNDRFSAERPEGSISTLTIQRTEQRDSAMYRCASRQGLAGPQYFGPGTRLLVL.

The chain links TRBV5-1 to TRBJ2-6; 7 nucleotides agree with TRBD1. CDR1 is SGHRS, CDR2 YFSETQ, per germline. CDR3 length: 17 residues. The V gene end was trimmed by 3 bases and the J gene end by 0 bases; junction bases not matched to a gene: 6. The CDR3 DNA sequence: TGCGCCAGCAGCTCTGGACAGGCCAGCTCTGGGGCCAACGTCCTGACTTTC. Encoded protein: CASSSGQASSGANVLTF.

The CDR3 DNA reads TGCGCCAGCAGCCAAGGATTCCGGGGTGACTACGCCCTCCACTTT. Its protein product is CASSQGFRGDYALHF. The chain combines TRBV4-3 with TRBJ1-6; D is ambiguous. Between the trimmed V and J ends, which lost 1 base and 14 bases, there was a span of 18 bases. CDR1 and CDR2 from the germline V gene are LGHNA and YSLEER. CDR3 length equals 15 residues.

The V call is TRBV28, the J call TRBJ1-1; D gene ambiguous. The germline V and J ends were trimmed by 1 base and 6 bases, with 9 bases remaining between them. CDR1 is MDHEN, CDR2 SYDVKM, per germline. The CDR3 runs to 13 residues. The CDR3 DNA reads as TGTGCCAGCAGTTTATTGCAGCCCCCTGAAGCTTTCTTT. Translated: CASSLLQPPEAFF.

The gene calls are TRBV9 and TRBJ1-6, with D possibly TRBD1 on 5 matching bases. CDR1 SGDLS and CDR2 YYNGEE come from the germline V gene. Trimming cost V 1 base and J 7 bases, with 12 bases left between them. This CDR3 region has 15 residues. The CDR3 sequence is CASSVFSGENSPLHF. The DNA for the CDR3 is TGTGCCAGCAGCGTATTTTCGGGGGAGAATTCACCCCTCCACTTT.